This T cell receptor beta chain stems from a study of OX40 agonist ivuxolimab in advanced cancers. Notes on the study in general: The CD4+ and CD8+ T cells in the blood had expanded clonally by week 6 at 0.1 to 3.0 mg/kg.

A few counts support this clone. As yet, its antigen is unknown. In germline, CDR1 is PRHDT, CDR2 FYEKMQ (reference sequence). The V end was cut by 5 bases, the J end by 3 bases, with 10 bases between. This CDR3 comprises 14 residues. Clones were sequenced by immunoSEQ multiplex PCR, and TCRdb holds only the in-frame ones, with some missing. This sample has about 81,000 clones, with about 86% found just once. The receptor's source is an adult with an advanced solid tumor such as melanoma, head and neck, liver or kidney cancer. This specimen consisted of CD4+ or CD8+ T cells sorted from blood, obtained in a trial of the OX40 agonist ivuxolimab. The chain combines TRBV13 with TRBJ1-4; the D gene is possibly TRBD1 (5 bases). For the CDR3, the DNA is TGTGCCAGCAGCCACGGGGGTTCTAATGAAAAACTGTTTTTT. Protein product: CASSHGGSNEKLFF.